The 17 T cell receptor beta chains in this list originate from one sample, sequenced in a study of cytomegalovirus exposure and HLA in healthy donors. With 60 Vbeta and 13 Jbeta primers, the PCR was carried out. Only in-frame clones appear in the TCRdb table, and some are missing; sequencing was by immunoSEQ multiplex PCR. The table records 150,000 to 200,000 clones, around 74% of them present only once. Sequencing input: PBMCs. Receptors were obtained from a female donor in good health and CMV-seronegative.

The V call is TRBV28, the J call TRBJ1-1; TRBD1 matches at 7 bases. V lost 7 bases to trimming and J lost 1 base; unmatched junction nucleotides: 15. Germline V gives CDR1 MDHEN, CDR2 SYDVKM. This CDR3 region has 17 residues. CDR3 coding DNA: TGTGCCAGCAAGTTCAGGCAGGGGGAGAGCGGGAACACTGAAGCTTTCTTT. Translating gives CASKFRQGESGNTEAFF.

The chain joins TRBV7-2 to TRBJ2-3; 10 bases fit TRBD2. The CDR3 is 16 amino acids. The V segment lost 4 bases and the J segment 2 bases; nucleotides outside the gene matches: 6. CDR1 is SGHTA and CDR2 is FQGNSA in the germline V gene. The CDR3, as DNA: TGTGCCAGCAGCTCTGAGGGACTAGCGAACACAGATACGCAGTATTTT. Its translation: CASSSEGLANTDTQYF.

The rearrangement uses TRBV9 and TRBJ2-3, with no clear D. The V end lost 1 base, the J end lost 2 bases, and 8 bases lay between the germline ends. The germline V gene encodes CDR1 SGDLS and CDR2 YYNGEE. This CDR3 spans 14 amino acids. CDR3 in amino acids: CASSVIVSTDTQYF. CDR3 DNA: TGTGCCAGCAGCGTAATCGTCTCCACAGATACGCAGTATTTT.

This chain joins TRBV5-6 and TRBJ2-7, with 14 bases lining up with TRBD2. Trimming cost V 1 base and J 3 bases; bases outside gene matches: 3. CDR1 SGHDT and CDR2 YYEEEE come from the germline V gene. The CDR3 has 16 amino acids. The CDR3 sequence: CASSLWTSGGIYEQYF. The CDR3, as DNA: TGTGCCAGCAGCTTGTGGACTAGCGGGGGGATCTACGAGCAGTACTTC.

V gene TRBV28 combines with J gene TRBJ1-2; 10 bases are a match to TRBD1. This CDR3 is 15 amino acids long. Germline V gene sequence: CDR1 MDHEN, CDR2 SYDVKM. V lost 7 bases and J lost 5; bases outside the gene matches: 10. CDR3 coding DNA: TGTGCCAGCACTTTCCCTTGGACAGGGGGATATGGCTACACCTTC. It yields the protein CASTFPWTGGYGYTF.

V is TRBV5-5 and J is TRBJ2-3; weak D call: TRBD1 (6 bases). The V and J ends lost 1 base and 2 bases respectively, with 11 bases between them. CDR3 length equals 15 residues. Germline V gene data show CDR1 as SGHKS and CDR2 as YYEKEE (reference sequence). The CDR3 is CASSLTTGNTDTQYF. CDR3 nucleotide sequence: TGTGCCAGCAGCTTGACGACAGGTAACACAGATACGCAGTATTTT.

In its sample, this clone was seen a few times. The CDR3, as DNA: TGCGCCAGCAGCCAAGACGGCCGGGGAACCGCCGGGGAGCTGTTTTTT. As protein: CASSQDGRGTAGELFF. The chain uses TRBV4-3 and TRBJ2-2; perhaps TRBD2 as D (5 bases). With 0 bases removed from V and 6 bases from J, the gap between germline ends came to 14 bases. The CDR3 loop spans 16 amino acids. Per the germline V gene, CDR1 is LGHNA and CDR2 is YSLEER.

In its sample, this clone was seen once. The V call is TRBV4-3, the J call TRBJ2-1, with TRBD2 matching 9 bases. Trimming removed 0 bases from V and 6 bases from J; junction bases left unmatched: 3. CDR1 is LGHNA, CDR2 YSLEER, per germline. The length of the CDR3 is 15 residues. CDR3 coding DNA: TGCGCCAGCAGCCAAGAACGGGGACTAGCCAATGAGCAGTTCTTC. Its protein is CASSQERGLANEQFF.

V usage is TRBV11-2 and J usage is TRBJ1-3, with a possible D match to TRBD1 (6 bases). CDR3 length: 17 amino acids. Germline CDR1 is SGHAT and CDR2 is FQNNGV. Trimming took off 2 bases at V and 0 bases at J, with 14 bases between the two ends. The CDR3 loop is CASSLWRQANSGNTIYF. In DNA form, the CDR3 reads TGTGCCAGCAGCTTATGGCGACAGGCTAACTCTGGAAACACCATATATTTT. The variable domain in full, completed from reference TRBV11-2 and TRBJ1-3, reads EAGVAQSPRYKIIEKRQSVAFWCNPISGHATLYWYQQILGQGPKLLIQFQNNGVVDDSQLPKDRFSAERLKGVDSTLKIQPAKLEDSAVYLCASSLWRQANSGNTIYFGEGSWLTVV.

The count of this clone is one. The CDR3 is CASSPRDRNYGYTF. CDR3 DNA: TGCGCCAGCAGCCCCCGGGACAGAAACTATGGCTACACCTTC. V gene TRBV5-1 combines with J gene TRBJ1-2, with TRBD1 matching 7 bases. The germline CDR1 and CDR2 sequences are SGHRS and YFSETQ. The J segment lost 2 bases and the V segment lost 4 bases, leaving 5 bases of the junction unmatched. CDR3 length: 14 residues. The variable domain in full, with the rest retrieved from reference TRBV5-1 and TRBJ1-2, is KAGVTQTPRYLIKTRGQQVTLSCSPISGHRSVSWYQQTPGQGLQFLFEYFSETQRNKGNFPGRFSGRQFSNSRSEMNVSTLELGDSALYLCASSPRDRNYGYTFGSGTRLTVV.

This clone appeared a single time. The DNA of the CDR3 is TGTGCCAGCAGCTCGGCCGGGACTAGGAATAGGGATGAGCAGTTCTTC. Protein: CASSSAGTRNRDEQFF. V is TRBV7-3 and J is TRBJ2-1; 8 positions agree with TRBD2. This CDR3 has 16 amino acids. From germline, CDR1 is SGHTA and CDR2 FQGTGA. Losses at the gene ends were 4 bases for V and 8 bases for J; bases not matched to a gene: 13.

V is TRBV9 and J is TRBJ2-3; D gene unclear. CDR1 SGDLS and CDR2 YYNGEE come from the germline V gene. V dropped 0 bases and J dropped 1 base, with 6 bases sitting between them. The CDR3 loop spans 14 amino acids. The CDR3 protein is CASSVGVGTDTQYF. The CDR3 coding sequence is TGTGCCAGCAGCGTAGGAGTGGGCACAGATACGCAGTATTTT.

The chain joins TRBV11-2 to TRBJ2-5, with 12 bases lining up with TRBD2. The CDR3 extends over 16 amino acids. After removal of 5 bases from V and 7 bases from J, the junction contained 11 bases not matched to a gene. From germline, CDR1 is SGHAT and CDR2 FQNNGV. CDR3 in DNA: TGTGCCAGCAGCCTTGGACTAGCGGGGACCCTTCGGACCCAGTACTTC. Translation: CASSLGLAGTLRTQYF.

This clone showed up just once. The gene calls are TRBV28 and TRBJ2-5, with D possibly being TRBD1 (6 bases). The germline V and J ends were trimmed by 8 bases and 5 bases, with 18 bases remaining between them. The CDR3 runs 14 residues. Germline CDR1 and CDR2: MDHEN and SYDVKM. CDR3 protein: CASSLDSTLETQYF. The CDR3 DNA sequence: TGTGCCAGCTCCTTGGACAGTACCTTGGAGACCCAGTACTTC. The full variable domain, rest sourced from reference TRBV28 and TRBJ2-5, is DVKVTQSSRYLVKRTGEKVFLECVQDMDHENMFWYRQDPGLGLRLIYFSYDVKMKEKGDIPEGYSVSREKKERFSLILESASTNQTSMYLCASSLDSTLETQYFGPGTRLLVL.

The rearrangement uses TRBV28 and TRBJ1-2, with 11 bases lining up with TRBD1. J was trimmed by 3 bases and V by 8 bases; bases with no gene match: 8. The CDR3 spans 15 residues. The germline CDR1 and CDR2 sequences are MDHEN and SYDVKM. The CDR3 region is CASVGQGEFYYGYTF. CDR3 bases: TGTGCCAGCGTGGGACAGGGGGAATTTTACTATGGCTACACCTTC.

This clone was detected only a few times. One end of the junction fails to match germline, which may point to a read error. The chain uses TRBV7-9 and TRBJ1-1; 9 bases are a match to TRBD1. The CDR3 is 18 residues long. The germline V gene has CDR1 SEHNR and CDR2 FQNEAQ (reference sequence). The CDR3 loop is CSSSRSKNRGQGVTEAFF. The CDR3 nucleotides are TGTTCCAGCAGCCGCTCGAAGAACAGGGGGCAAGGTGTCACTGAAGCTTTCTTT.

Only a few counts were recorded for this clone. The chain has TRBV10-3 and TRBJ2-7, with 7 bases identical to TRBD1. Trimming cost V 7 bases and J 1 base; bases outside gene matches: 7. The germline V gene has CDR1 ENHRY and CDR2 SYGVKD. The CDR3 consists of 14 residues. The CDR3 region is CAITRTGTSYEQYF. The CDR3 bases are TGTGCCATCACCCGGACAGGAACGTCCTACGAGCAGTACTTC.